This record looks at one TCR beta chain sequence and its context. Clones were sequenced by immunoSEQ multiplex PCR, and TCRdb holds only the in-frame ones, with some missing. The sample yields fewer than 100,000 clones, around nine tenths seen once. This CDR3 has 15 residues. Germline V gene lookup returns CDR1 MNHNS and CDR2 SASEGT. Trimming stripped 7 bases from V and 7 bases from J, with 20 bases between. On cycle 4 day 1 and cycle 7 day 1, as well as at baseline, blood was sampled. The data originate from a study of OX40 agonist ivuxolimab in advanced cancers. At the level of the study: Hepatocellular carcinoma, melanoma, renal cell or head and neck cancer was diagnosed in the dose-escalation patients. Anti-PD-1, anti-PD-L1 or anti-CTLA-4 therapy given earlier was allowed, and roughly 40% had some.

This receptor was taken from an adult with an advanced solid tumor such as melanoma, head and neck, liver or kidney cancer. V gene TRBV6-1 combines with J gene TRBJ1-5; D remains ambiguous. Sequenced here: CD4+ or CD8+ T cells sorted from blood, sampled in a trial of the OX40 agonist ivuxolimab. DNA of the CDR3: TGTGCCAGCACTAAGCTGGGCCAGACCTCCCAGCCCCAGCATTTT. Protein: CASTKLGQTSQPQHF.